This paragraph reports one T cell receptor beta chain. The data derive from a study of monozygotic twins with inflammatory bowel disease. For every TCR library, about 4,000 ng of total RNA was used. Added by template switching were UMIs that each held a 6-nucleotide sample barcode. TCRdb re-called the 5' RACE reads and gives one entry per CDR3 protein, without DNA. This sample's clone table lists 110,000 to 150,000 distinct CDR3 sequences. Whole blood that had not undergone T cell sorting provided the isolated total RNA. Sequenced material: blood. The receptor's source is a human donor with ulcerative colitis or Crohn's disease, or a healthy co-twin of an affected twin (not recorded which).

CDR3 loop: CASSYFQRSSYEQYF. V usage is TRBV6-2 or TRBV6-3 and J usage is TRBJ2-7. This CDR3 comprises 15 residues. Germline assignment: CDR1 MNHEY and CDR2 SVGEGT.